These 18 T cell receptor beta chains originate from one sample sequenced in a study of T cell changes during pregnancy in multiple sclerosis. Clones were read by immunoSEQ multiplex PCR, and TCRdb kept only the in-frame ones, dropping some. The table shows 80,000 to 100,000 clones, with over 85% occurring only once. Sequenced here: peripheral blood, sampled after pregnancy. These receptor sequences come from a female donor with multiple sclerosis, enrolled in a pregnancy study.

The genes are TRBV21-1 and TRBJ1-2; TRBD1, as called in the table, went unchecked against the DNA. TRBV21-1 is a pseudogene locus. The CDR3 has 15 amino acids. The CDR3: CASSNRRGRIYGYTF. For the CDR3, the DNA is TGTGCCAGCAGCAATCGCAGGGGGCGGATCTATGGCTACACCTTC.

This chain connects TRBV21-1 to TRBJ2-5; the table's TRBD2 call for D was not verified on the DNA. TRBV21-1 is shown as a pseudogene. The CDR3 consists of 19 residues. This CDR3 reads CASSVKTGTSGTRQETQYF. CDR3 bases: TGTGCCAGCAGCGTAAAAACCGGGACTAGCGGGACCCGCCAAGAGACCCAGTACTTC.

This sequence joins TRBV5-1 and TRBJ2-1; 7 positions agree with TRBD2. CDR3 length equals 14 residues. V shed 4 bases and J 11 bases; nucleotides not matched to a gene: 12. Germline V gene data show CDR1 as SGHRS and CDR2 as YFSETQ. The CDR3 DNA follows: TGCGCCAGCAGCGGGGGGAGGGCCGAAGGGAAGCAGTTCTTC. Translation gives CASSGGRAEGKQFF.

This rearrangement joins TRBV19 to TRBJ2-5, with D tentatively TRBD1 (5 bases). Per germline, CDR1 LNHDA and CDR2 SQIVND (reference sequence). With 4 bases removed from V and 1 base from J, the gap between germline ends came to 13 bases. The CDR3 is 15 amino acids. The CDR3 spells CASSTSGRTQETQYF. The CDR3, as DNA: TGTGCCAGTAGTACCTCAGGGCGCACCCAAGAGACCCAGTACTTC.

V and J are TRBV7-9 and TRBJ2-7; D might be TRBD2 (6 bases). The CDR3 has 15 residues. The V gene lost 5 bases and the J gene lost 1 base, with 15 bases spanning the gap. Germline V gene data show CDR1 as SEHNR and CDR2 as FQNEAQ (reference sequence). The CDR3 DNA is TGTGCCAGCAGCCTTACCGGGACTGGTTCCTACGAGCAGTACTTC. As protein: CASSLTGTGSYEQYF.

DNA for the CDR3: TGTGCCAGCTCATGGGCTGTCAATCAGCCCCAGCATTTT. This gives the protein CASSWAVNQPQHF. The V and J genes are TRBV6-1 and TRBJ1-5; D unresolved. V shed 8 bases and J shed 3 bases, with 11 bases lying between them. The CDR3 extends over 13 amino acids. Germline CDR1 and CDR2: MNHNS and SASEGT.

The table lists this clone with a few counts. The chain links TRBV4-2 to TRBJ1-3, with a tentative D call TRBD1 (5 bases). The CDR3 has 14 residues. Trimming cost V 0 bases and J 4 bases, with 7 bases left between them. The germline CDR1 and CDR2 sequences are LGHNA and YNFKEQ. For the CDR3, the DNA is TGTGCCAGCAGCCAAGATCAGGGAGGAAACACCATATATTTT. Amino acids: CASSQDQGGNTIYF.

V and J are TRBV13 and TRBJ2-7; TRBD1 agrees at 11 bases. The CDR3 consists of 15 residues. After removal of 6 bases from V and 3 bases from J, the junction contained 7 bases not matched to a gene. Germline V lookup: CDR1 PRHDT, CDR2 FYEKMQ (reference sequence). The CDR3 loop reads CASRKRTGGLYEQYF. DNA for the CDR3: TGTGCCAGCAGGAAACGGACAGGGGGCCTCTACGAGCAGTACTTC.

The rearrangement uses TRBV21-1 and TRBJ2-7; the listed D gene, TRBD1, was not tested against the DNA. TRBV21-1 is a pseudogene segment. The CDR3 totals 15 residues. CDR3 amino acids: CASSSGQGPDDEQYF. DNA for the CDR3: TGTGCCAGCAGCTCCGGACAGGGCCCTGACGACGAGCAGTACTTC.

This rearrangement joins TRBV5-1 to TRBJ2-3; 8 bases agree with TRBD2. J lost 3 bases, V lost 5 bases, and 2 bases had no gene match. The CDR3 extends over 13 amino acids. CDR1 is SGHRS and CDR2 is YFSETQ in the germline V gene. CDR3 sequence (DNA): TGCGCCAGCAGTGGCGGGAGGACAGATACGCAGTATTTT. This gives the protein CASSGGRTDTQYF. Full variable domain (outside the CDR3, taken from reference TRBV5-1 and TRBJ2-3): KAGVTQTPRYLIKTRGQQVTLSCSPISGHRSVSWYQQTPGQGLQFLFEYFSETQRNKGNFPGRFSGRQFSNSRSEMNVSTLELGDSALYLCASSGGRTDTQYFGPGTRLTVL.

The chain links TRBV7-9 to TRBJ1-1; D gene unclear. This CDR3 is 14 amino acids long. V was clipped by 2 bases and J by 2 bases, with 9 bases between them. Germline V gene sequence: CDR1 SEHNR, CDR2 FQNEAQ (reference sequence). The CDR3 DNA reads TGTGCCAGCAGCTTACCGTATTCTAACACTGAAGCTTTCTTT. Its protein product is CASSLPYSNTEAFF.

The chain is built from TRBV18 and TRBJ1-1; the D gene is possibly TRBD1 (5 bases). Between the trimmed V and J ends, which lost 2 bases and 4 bases, there was a span of 20 bases. The CDR3 runs to 17 residues. Germline loops: CDR1 KGHSH, CDR2 LQKENI. CDR3: CASSPIMSQGGVTEAFF. CDR3 DNA: TGTGCCAGCTCACCAATAATGAGCCAGGGTGGGGTCACTGAAGCTTTCTTT.

V gene TRBV7-9 combines with J gene TRBJ2-7; a weak D match, TRBD2 (6 bases). This CDR3 is 13 amino acids long. The V end lost 6 bases, the J end lost 3 bases, and 12 bases lay between the germline ends. In germline, CDR1 is SEHNR, CDR2 FQNEAQ (reference sequence). In nucleotides, the CDR3 is TGTGCCAGCAGACCGCGGGGTGGCTACGAGCAGTACTTC. This codes for CASRPRGGYEQYF.

This chain connects TRBV6-5 to TRBJ1-1; the D gene is possibly TRBD1 (5 bases). The CDR3 consists of 11 residues. The V end was cut by 2 bases, the J end by 10 bases, with 8 bases between. The V gene's germline CDR1 is MNHEY and CDR2 SVGAGI. CDR3 sequence (DNA): TGTGCCAGCAGTTACGGGGGGGGAGCTTTCTTT. Encoded protein: CASSYGGGAFF.

The rearrangement joins TRBV29-1 to TRBJ2-1; the match to TRBD1 covers 11 bases. Germline assignment: CDR1 SQVTM and CDR2 ANQGSEA. J was trimmed by 10 bases and V by 4 bases; bases with no gene match: 6. The CDR3 covers 13 residues. The DNA for the CDR3 is TGCAGCGTTGCCGGACAGGGGGCTTGGGAGCAGTTCTTC. As protein: CSVAGQGAWEQFF.

This chain joins TRBV7-9 and TRBJ2-3; 11 bases agree with TRBD2. The length of the CDR3 is 15 residues. J lost 6 bases, V lost 4 bases, and 6 bases had no gene match. The germline V gene has CDR1 SEHNR and CDR2 FQNEAQ (reference sequence). CDR3 loop: CASSSTSGAGDTQYF. The DNA for the CDR3 is TGTGCCAGCAGCTCGACTAGCGGGGCGGGGGATACGCAGTATTTT.

The chain carries TRBV10-3 and TRBJ2-7, with D possibly matching TRBD2 (6 bases). V shed 9 bases and J shed 1 base, with 22 bases lying between them. Germline V lookup: CDR1 ENHRY, CDR2 SYGVKD. This CDR3 is 16 amino acids long. The DNA of the CDR3 is TGTGCCATTTCCCCCCGGGGGAGCAGCGGGTCCTACGAGCAGTACTTC. Its translation: CAISPRGSSGSYEQYF.

The chain combines TRBV13 with TRBJ2-3; TRBD2 agrees at 10 bases. The CDR3 length is 16 residues. V was clipped by 5 bases and J by 2 bases; unmatched bases: 7. Germline V gene sequence: CDR1 PRHDT, CDR2 FYEKMQ (reference sequence). The CDR3 loop is CASSPRTSGHTDTQYF. The CDR3 nucleotides are TGTGCCAGCAGCCCTCGGACTAGCGGACACACAGATACGCAGTATTTT.